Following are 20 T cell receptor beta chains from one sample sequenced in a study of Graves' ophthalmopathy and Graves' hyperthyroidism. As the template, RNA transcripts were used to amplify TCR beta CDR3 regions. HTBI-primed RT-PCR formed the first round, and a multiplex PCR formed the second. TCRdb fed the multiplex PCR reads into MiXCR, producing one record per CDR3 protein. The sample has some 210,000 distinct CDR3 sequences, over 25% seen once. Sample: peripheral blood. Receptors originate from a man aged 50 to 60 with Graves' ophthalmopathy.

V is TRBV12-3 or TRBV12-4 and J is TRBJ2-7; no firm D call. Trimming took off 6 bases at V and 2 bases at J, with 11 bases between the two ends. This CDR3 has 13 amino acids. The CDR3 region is CASSGRPPYEQYF. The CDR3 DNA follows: TGTGCCAGCAGCGGAAGGCCCCCCTACGAGCAGTACTTC.

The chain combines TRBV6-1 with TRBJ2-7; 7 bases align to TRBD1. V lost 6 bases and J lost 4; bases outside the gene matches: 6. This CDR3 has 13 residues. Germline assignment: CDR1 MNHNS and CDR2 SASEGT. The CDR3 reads CASSVAGGYEQYF. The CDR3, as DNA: TGTGCCAGCAGCGTGGCAGGGGGTTACGAGCAGTACTTC.

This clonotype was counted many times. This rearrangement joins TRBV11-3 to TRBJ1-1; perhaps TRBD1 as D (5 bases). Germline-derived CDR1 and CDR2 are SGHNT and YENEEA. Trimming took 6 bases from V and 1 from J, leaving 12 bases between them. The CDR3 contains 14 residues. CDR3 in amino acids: CASRQPTENTEAFF. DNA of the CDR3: TGTGCCAGCAGACAGCCGACAGAGAACACTGAAGCTTTCTTT.

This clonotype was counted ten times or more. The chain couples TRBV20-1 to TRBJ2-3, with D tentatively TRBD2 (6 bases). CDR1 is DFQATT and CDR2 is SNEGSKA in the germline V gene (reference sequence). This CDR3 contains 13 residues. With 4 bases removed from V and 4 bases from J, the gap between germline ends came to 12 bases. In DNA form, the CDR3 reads TGCAGTGCTATCGTCGGGAGTCCAGATACGCAGTATTTT. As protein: CSAIVGSPDTQYF.

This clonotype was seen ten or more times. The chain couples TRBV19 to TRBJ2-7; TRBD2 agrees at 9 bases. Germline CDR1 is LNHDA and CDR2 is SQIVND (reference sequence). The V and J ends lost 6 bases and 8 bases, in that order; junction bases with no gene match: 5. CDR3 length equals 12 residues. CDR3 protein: CASRATSGKQYF. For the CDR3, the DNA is TGTGCCAGTAGGGCGACTAGCGGCAAGCAGTACTTC.

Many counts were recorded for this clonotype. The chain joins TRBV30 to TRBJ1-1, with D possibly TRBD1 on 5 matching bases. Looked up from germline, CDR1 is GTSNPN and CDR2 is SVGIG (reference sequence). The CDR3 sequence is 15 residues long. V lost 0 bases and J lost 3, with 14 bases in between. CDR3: CAWSVWWGRDTEAFF. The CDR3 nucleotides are TGTGCCTGGAGTGTATGGTGGGGACGGGACACTGAAGCTTTCTTT.

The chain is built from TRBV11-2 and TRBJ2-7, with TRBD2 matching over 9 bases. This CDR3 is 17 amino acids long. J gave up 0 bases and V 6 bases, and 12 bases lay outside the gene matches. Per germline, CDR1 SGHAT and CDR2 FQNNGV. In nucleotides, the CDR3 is TGTGCCAGCAGGATAGGGGGAGCGGGAGGAGGCTCCTACGAGCAGTACTTC. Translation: CASRIGGAGGGSYEQYF.

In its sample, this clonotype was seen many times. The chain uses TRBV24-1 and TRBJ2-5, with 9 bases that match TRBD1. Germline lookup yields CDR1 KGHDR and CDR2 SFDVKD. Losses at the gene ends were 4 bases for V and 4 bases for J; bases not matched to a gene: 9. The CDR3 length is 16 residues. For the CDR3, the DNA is TGTGCCACCAGTGAATCATCACAGGGGGCTTTAGAGACCCAGTACTTC. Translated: CATSESSQGALETQYF.

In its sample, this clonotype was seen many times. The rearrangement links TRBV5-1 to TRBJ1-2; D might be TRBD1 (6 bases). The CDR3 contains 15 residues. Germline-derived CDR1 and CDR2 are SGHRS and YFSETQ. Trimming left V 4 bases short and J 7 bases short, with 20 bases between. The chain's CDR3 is CASSEPQGGGPGYTF. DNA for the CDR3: TGCGCCAGCAGCGAACCACAGGGAGGCGGTCCTGGCTACACCTTC. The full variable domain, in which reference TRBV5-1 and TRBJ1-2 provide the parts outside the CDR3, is KAGVTQTPRYLIKTRGQQVTLSCSPISGHRSVSWYQQTPGQGLQFLFEYFSETQRNKGNFPGRFSGRQFSNSRSEMNVSTLELGDSALYLCASSEPQGGGPGYTFGSGTRLTVV.

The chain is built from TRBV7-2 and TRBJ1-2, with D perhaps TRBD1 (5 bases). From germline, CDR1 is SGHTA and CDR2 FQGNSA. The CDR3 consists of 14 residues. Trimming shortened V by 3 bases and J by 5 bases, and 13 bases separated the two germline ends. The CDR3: CASSFGDPAYGYTF. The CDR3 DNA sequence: TGTGCCAGCAGCTTTGGGGACCCCGCTTATGGCTACACCTTC.

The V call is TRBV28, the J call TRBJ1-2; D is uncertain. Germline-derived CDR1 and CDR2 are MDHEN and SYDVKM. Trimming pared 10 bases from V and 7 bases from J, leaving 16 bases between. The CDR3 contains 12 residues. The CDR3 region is CATEAGMFGYTF. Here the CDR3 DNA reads TGTGCCACCGAGGCAGGAATGTTTGGCTACACCTTC.

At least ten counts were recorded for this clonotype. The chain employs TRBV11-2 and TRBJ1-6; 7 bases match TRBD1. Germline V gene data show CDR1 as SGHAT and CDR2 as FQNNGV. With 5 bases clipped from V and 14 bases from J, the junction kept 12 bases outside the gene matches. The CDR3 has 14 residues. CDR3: CASSPIRGEMALHF. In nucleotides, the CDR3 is TGTGCCAGCAGCCCAATCAGGGGGGAGATGGCCCTCCACTTT.

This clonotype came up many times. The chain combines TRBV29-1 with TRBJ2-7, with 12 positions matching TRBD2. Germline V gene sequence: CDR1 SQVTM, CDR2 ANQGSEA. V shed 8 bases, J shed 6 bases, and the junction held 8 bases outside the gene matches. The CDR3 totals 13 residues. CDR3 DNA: TGCAGCACTCTAGCGGGAGGGCCGGGCGAGCAGTACTTC. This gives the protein CSTLAGGPGEQYF.

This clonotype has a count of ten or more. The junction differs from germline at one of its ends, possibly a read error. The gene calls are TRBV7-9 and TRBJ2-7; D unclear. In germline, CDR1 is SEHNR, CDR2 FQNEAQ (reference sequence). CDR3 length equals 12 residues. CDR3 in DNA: TGTGCCAGCGGCTTGGACCCCTACGAGCAGTACTTC. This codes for CASGLDPYEQYF. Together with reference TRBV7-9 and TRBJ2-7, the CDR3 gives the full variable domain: DTGVSQNPRHKITKRGQNVTFRCDPISEHNRLYWYRQTLGQGPEFLTYFQNEAQLEKSRLLSDRFSAERPKGSFSTLEIQRTEQGDSAMYLCASGLDPYEQYFGPGTRLTVT.

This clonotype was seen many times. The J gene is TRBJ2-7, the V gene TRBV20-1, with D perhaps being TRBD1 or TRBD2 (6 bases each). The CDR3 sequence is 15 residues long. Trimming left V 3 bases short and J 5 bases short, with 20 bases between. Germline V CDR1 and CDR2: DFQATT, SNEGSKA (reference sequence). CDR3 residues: CSASSGGLRFDEQYF. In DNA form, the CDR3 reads TGCAGTGCTAGTTCTGGGGGGCTCCGGTTTGACGAGCAGTACTTC.

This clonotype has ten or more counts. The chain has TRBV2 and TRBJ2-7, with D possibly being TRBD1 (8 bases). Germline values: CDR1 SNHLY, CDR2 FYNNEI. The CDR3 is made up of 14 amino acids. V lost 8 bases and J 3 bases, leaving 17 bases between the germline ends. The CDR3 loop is CASDETGDYYEQYF. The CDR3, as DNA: TGTGCCAGCGACGAGACAGGGGACTACTACGAGCAGTACTTC.

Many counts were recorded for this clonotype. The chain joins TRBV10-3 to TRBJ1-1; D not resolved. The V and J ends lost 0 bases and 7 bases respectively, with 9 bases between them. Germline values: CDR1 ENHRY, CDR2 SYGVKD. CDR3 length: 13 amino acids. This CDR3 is CAISESWADEAFF. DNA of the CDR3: TGTGCCATCAGTGAGTCGTGGGCGGATGAAGCTTTCTTT.

CDR3 DNA: TGTGCCAGCACCCGGGACAGGGACATCGCAGGCTCACCCCTCCACTTT. The encoded protein is CASTRDRDIAGSPLHF. The chain has TRBV12-3 or TRBV12-4 and TRBJ1-6; 9 nucleotides align to TRBD1. The CDR3 covers 16 residues. V was clipped by 7 bases and J by 10 bases; unmatched bases: 14.

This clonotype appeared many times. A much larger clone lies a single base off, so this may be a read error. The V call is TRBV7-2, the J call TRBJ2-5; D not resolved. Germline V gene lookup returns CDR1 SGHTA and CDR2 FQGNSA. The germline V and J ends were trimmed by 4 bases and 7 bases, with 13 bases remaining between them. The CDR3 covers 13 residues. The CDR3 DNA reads TGTGCCAGCAGCTCTCGCCATCCCTCGACCCAGTACTTC. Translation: CASSSRHPSTQYF.

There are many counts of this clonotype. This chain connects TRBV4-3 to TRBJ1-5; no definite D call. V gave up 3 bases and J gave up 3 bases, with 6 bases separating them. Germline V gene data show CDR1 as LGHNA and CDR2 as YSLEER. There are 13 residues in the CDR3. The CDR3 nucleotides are TGCGCCAGCAGCCAGACCTTCAATCAGCCCCAGCATTTT. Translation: CASSQTFNQPQHF.